The clone carrying this T cell receptor beta chain has ten or more counts. This may be a read error: a much more frequent sequence differs by one nucleotide. This specimen comes from a study of breast tumors, draining lymph nodes, adjacent tissues. The CDR3 length is 15 residues. J lost 5 bases, V lost 6 bases, and 10 bases had no gene match. The germline V gene encodes CDR1 DFQATT and CDR2 SNEGSKA (reference sequence). TCRdb processed the multiplex PCR reads anew with MiXCR; each CDR3 protein has one entry. The sample contains over 12,000 distinct CDR3 sequences, roughly 44% of which appear only once.

The receptor was derived from a female donor with breast cancer. Some clones in this sample may be carry-over from other donors' samples. Sequencing was carried out using tumor-adjacent breast tissue. The chain combines TRBV20-1 with TRBJ2-5, with 12 bases matching TRBD2. Here the CDR3 reads CSANGLAGRAETQYF. The CDR3 DNA sequence: TGCAGTGCAAATGGACTAGCGGGGCGGGCGGAGACCCAGTACTTC.